Following are 10 T cell receptor beta chains from one sample sequenced in a study of brain metastases from non-small cell lung cancer. Libraries were prepared by immunoSEQ multiplex PCR; TCRdb keeps only in-frame clonotypes and omits some of them. The sample lists 2,000 to 2,500 clones, 80% to 90% occurring once. The sample comprised tumor-adjacent normal tissue. The receptors come from a donor aged 40 or over with non-small cell lung cancer.

The CDR3 here is CASSQRPGGGADGANVLTF. The CDR3 DNA follows: TGTGCCAGCAGCCAAAGGCCTGGCGGGGGGGCAGATGGGGCCAACGTCCTGACTTTC. The rearrangement uses TRBV4-2 and TRBJ2-6; 9 positions match TRBD2. V lost 2 bases to trimming and J lost 3 bases; unmatched junction nucleotides: 11. The CDR3 spans 19 residues. Germline-derived CDR1 and CDR2 are LGHNA and YNFKEQ.

The chain couples TRBV27 to TRBJ1-1; maybe TRBD1 (6 bases). The CDR3 has 16 residues. The germline V gene encodes CDR1 MNHEY and CDR2 SMNVEV (reference sequence). V was trimmed by 3 bases and J by 2 bases, leaving 16 bases between them. CDR3 amino acids: CASSFSARGENTEAFF. The CDR3 DNA is TGTGCCAGCAGTTTCTCAGCCAGGGGAGAAAACACTGAAGCTTTCTTT.

The chain combines TRBV6-4 with TRBJ2-3; unclear D gene. This CDR3 is 13 amino acids long. Germline CDR1 is MRHNA and CDR2 is SNTAGT. Trimming stripped 2 bases from V and 3 bases from J, with 6 bases between. This chain's CDR3 is CASSDRETDTQYF. The CDR3 nucleotides are TGTGCCAGCAGTGACAGGGAAACAGATACGCAGTATTTT.

CDR3 in DNA: TGCGCCAGCAGCTTGGCGGGACAGGGTGGTAGCTCCTATAATTCACCCCTCCACTTT. Translation gives CASSLAGQGGSSYNSPLHF. The V gene is TRBV5-1, the J gene TRBJ1-6; TRBD1 agrees at 9 bases. The CDR3 extends over 19 amino acids. J gave up 0 bases and V 0 bases, and 7 bases lay outside the gene matches. CDR1 and CDR2 from the germline V gene are SGHRS and YFSETQ.

The chain has TRBV7-9 and TRBJ1-5; 8 bases fit TRBD1. CDR3 length: 14 amino acids. The junction had 3 bases not matched to a gene; V was cut back by 5 bases and J by 3 bases. CDR1 and CDR2 from the germline V gene are SEHNR and FQNEAQ (reference sequence). The CDR3 here is CASSGGQDNQPQHF. The CDR3 DNA follows: TGTGCCAGCAGCGGGGGACAGGACAATCAGCCCCAGCATTTT.

This chain links TRBV7-8 with TRBJ1-1, with 10 positions matching TRBD1. Germline assignment: CDR1 SGHVS and CDR2 FQNEAQ. The J segment lost 7 bases and the V segment lost 3 bases, leaving 2 bases of the junction unmatched. The CDR3 is 13 amino acids. CDR3 sequence (DNA): TGTGCCAGCAGCTTGGACAGGGGGAATGAAGCTTTCTTT. Amino acid sequence: CASSLDRGNEAFF.

This chain links TRBV29-1 with TRBJ1-1; 10 nucleotides agree with TRBD1. Germline assignment: CDR1 SQVTM and CDR2 ANQGSEA. CDR3 length: 15 residues. After removal of 4 bases from V and 0 bases from J, the junction contained 5 bases not matched to a gene. The CDR3 nucleotides read TGCAGCGTTGCCCCGGGACAGGGGATGAACACTGAAGCTTTCTTT. It encodes CSVAPGQGMNTEAFF.

The rearrangement joins TRBV18 to TRBJ2-3; unclear D gene. Trimming took 2 bases from V and 4 from J, leaving 10 bases between them. The CDR3 covers 14 residues. CDR1 is KGHSH and CDR2 is LQKENI in the germline V gene. The CDR3 bases are TGTGCCAGCTCACCAACTCCCTGGGCAGATACGCAGTATTTT. Translation gives CASSPTPWADTQYF. The full variable domain, its missing parts supplied by reference TRBV18 and TRBJ2-3, is NAGVMQNPRHLVRRRGQEARLRCSPMKGHSHVYWYRQLPEEGLKFMVYLQKENIIDESGMPKERFSAEFPKEGPSILRIQQVVRGDSAAYFCASSPTPWADTQYFGPGTRLTVL.

Note on this clone: The same CDR3 can be traced to other DNA sequences in this sample. This chain uses TRBV6-1 with TRBJ1-2; D perhaps matches TRBD1 (5 bases). Per germline, CDR1 MNHNS and CDR2 SASEGT. V lost 2 bases and J lost 4, with 11 bases in between. The CDR3 sequence is 14 residues long. The CDR3 bases are TGTGCCAGCAGTGAAATGTCAGGGACCTATGGCTACACCTTC. Its translation: CASSEMSGTYGYTF.

The chain links TRBV18 to TRBJ1-4, with TRBD1 identical over 10 bases. After removal of 2 bases from V and 6 bases from J, the junction contained 3 bases not matched to a gene. The CDR3 has 15 amino acids. CDR1 and CDR2 (germline): KGHSH, LQKENI. This chain's CDR3 is CASSPGQGGDEKLFF. CDR3 sequence (DNA): TGTGCCAGCTCACCAGGACAGGGGGGTGATGAAAAACTGTTTTTT. Looking up the rest from reference TRBV18 and TRBJ1-4 gives the full variable domain: NAGVMQNPRHLVRRRGQEARLRCSPMKGHSHVYWYRQLPEEGLKFMVYLQKENIIDESGMPKERFSAEFPKEGPSILRIQQVVRGDSAAYFCASSPGQGGDEKLFFGSGTQLSVL.